This TCR beta chain comes out of a study of neurological immune-mediated disorders. The CDR3 is made up of 10 amino acids. This clonotype appeared many times. In TCRdb, the 5' RACE reads were re-called with MiXCR into one record per CDR3 protein. The sample lists tens of thousands of distinct CDR3 sequences, roughly an eighth occurring once. Time point here: longitudinal time-point 1 (baseline). The source is a female donor with HTLV-1-associated myelopathy (HAM/TSP). Source material: PBMCs. The V call is TRBV21-1, the J call TRBJ1-1; the table's D call of TRBD1 was not tested on the DNA. TRBV21-1 is deemed a pseudogene. CDR3 DNA: TGTGCCAGCCGGGGGGCTGAAGCTTTCTTT. It specifies CASRGAEAFF.